The sequence of this TCR beta chain was determined in a study of PD-L1 blockade in urothelial cancer. In its sample, this clone was seen once. No antigen is known for it. The CDR3 sequence is 14 residues long. Germline V CDR1 and CDR2: LGHNA, YNFKEQ. V trimming: 3 bases; J trimming: 3 bases; junction bases outside the gene matches: 0. Indicated time point: peripheral blood 6 weeks after treatment start. Data came from immunoSEQ multiplex PCR; TCRdb stores just in-frame clones and leaves some out. In the table there are 60,000 to 80,000 clones, roughly 90% of which are singletons. Study-wide results and caveats: Better survival was forecast by a pretreatment blood TCR clonality below the median. For durable-benefit patients, tumor-associated blood clones expanded more at 3 weeks.

The V gene is TRBV4-2, the J gene TRBJ2-7; 12 nucleotides align to TRBD2. The source is a man between 60 and 75 years old with urothelial cancer. Sequenced material: PBMCs, taken around atezolizumab (anti-PD-L1) treatment. CDR3 loop: CASSQTSGSYEQYF. The DNA of the CDR3 is TGTGCCAGCAGCCAGACTAGCGGGAGCTACGAGCAGTACTTC.